A single sample is the source of the 25 T cell receptor beta chains below, sequenced in a study of T cell clonality in common variable immunodeficiency. Sequencing used immunoSEQ multiplex PCR; TCRdb keeps in-frame clones, though not all of them. The sample yields tens of thousands of clones, without any singletons. The sample was peripheral blood mononuclear cells. The source is a person aged 18 to 75 in good health.

This clone was detected many times. The read ends 3 residues shy of where the CDR3 ends; the end is completed using the germline J gene. This chain connects TRBV7-2 to TRBJ2-1, with a weak D call TRBD2 (6 bases). The CDR3 contains 15 residues. V was cut by 6 bases and J by 3 bases, with 15 bases left in between. Germline lookup yields CDR1 SGHTA and CDR2 FQGNSA. Incomplete CDR3 DNA: TGTGCCAGCAGGCCTACCGGACTAATCTACAATGAG. As protein: CASRPTGLIYNE. The complete CDR3 reads CASRPTGLIYNEQFF.

The table lists this clone with many counts. The sequence runs out 3 residues before the end of the CDR3; the remainder is reconstructed from the germline J gene. This chain joins TRBV11-3 and TRBJ2-7, with 9 positions matching TRBD1. The CDR3 spans 15 residues. Germline V gene lookup returns CDR1 SGHNT and CDR2 YENEEA. V gave up 0 bases and J gave up 3 bases; unmatched junction bases: 3. Incomplete CDR3 DNA: TGTGCCAGCAGCTTAGAAGGACAGGGGAACTACGAG. Protein: CASSLEGQGNYE. The complete CDR3 protein is CASSLEGQGNYEQYF.

This clone occurred many times. The missing CDR3 end, 3 residues past where the read stops, is filled in from the germline J gene. This chain connects TRBV5-1 to TRBJ2-7, with TRBD1 matching over 7 bases. The CDR3 extends over 15 amino acids. The germline V gene encodes CDR1 SGHRS and CDR2 YFSETQ. The ends lost 4 bases at V and 3 bases at J; junction bases unmatched: 10. CDR3 DNA (partial): TGCGCCAGCAGCCCGTTAGGGACAGAACTCTACGAG. This translates into CASSPLGTELYE. In full, the CDR3 reads CASSPLGTELYEQYF.

This clone has more than one count but fewer than ten. This likely stems from a read error, as it lies one base from a far larger clone. The read ends 3 residues early relative to the CDR3; the germline J gene fills the gap. The same CDR3 also results from other DNA sequences found in this sample. J is TRBJ2-7 and V is TRBV6-1; no definite D call. Per germline, CDR1 MNHNS and CDR2 SASEGT. The CDR3 covers 11 residues. Trimming removed 3 bases from V and 3 bases from J, with 3 bases in between. Incomplete CDR3 DNA: TGTGCCAGCAGTGAGTACTACGAG. Its protein product is CASSEYYE. In full, the CDR3 is CASSEYYEQYF.

This clone showed up many times. The CDR3 end falls 3 residues outside the read, so it is completed with the germline J gene. The chain couples TRBV5-1 to TRBJ2-7; possibly TRBD1 for D (6 bases). CDR1 and CDR2 (germline): SGHRS, YFSETQ. This CDR3 spans 15 amino acids. The germline V and J ends were trimmed by 0 bases and 3 bases, with 13 bases remaining between them. The CDR3 reads CASSLDLVGGYEQYF. CDR3 bases read: TGCGCCAGCAGCTTGGACTTGGTAGGGGGCTACGAG.

This clone was observed a handful of times. CDR3 in amino acids: CASSLGGSLDTQYF. Partial CDR3 DNA: TGTGCCAGCAGCTTAGGAGGGTCTTTAGATACG. J is TRBJ2-3 and V is TRBV11-2, with D maybe TRBD2 (5 bases). Read data end 3 residues before the CDR3 end; the end is taken from the germline J gene. Germline-derived CDR1 and CDR2 are SGHAT and FQNNGV. V lost 1 base to trimming and J lost 5 bases, with 10 bases between them. This CDR3 spans 14 amino acids.

In regard to this clone: Read coverage stops 3 residues before the CDR3 terminus; the germline J gene supplies the remainder. This rearrangement joins TRBV10-3 to TRBJ1-6; 7 bases are shared with TRBD1. The CDR3 length is 13 residues. Germline assignment: CDR1 ENHRY and CDR2 SYGVKD. V lost 4 bases, J lost 6 bases, and 0 bases stayed unmatched. The CDR3 bases that were read are TGTGCCATCAGTGGACAGGGTAATTCACCC. Residues: CAISGQGNSP. The CDR3 reads in full as CAISGQGNSPLHF.

This clone was seen at least ten times. Read sequence stops 3 residues before the CDR3 end, and the germline J gene provides the missing end. This chain connects TRBV4-2 to TRBJ2-3; TRBD2 is a possible D gene (8 bases). Germline V gene data show CDR1 as LGHNA and CDR2 as YNFKEQ. Trimming cost V 3 bases and J 4 bases, with 32 bases left between them. This CDR3 has 21 amino acids. CDR3 DNA, as far as it was read: TGTGCCAGCAGCCAGGGAGAGGGGGCAGCGGGAGACGGATATGGCTCAGATACG. Protein: CASSQGEGAAGDGYGSDT. The whole CDR3 reads CASSQGEGAAGDGYGSDTQYF.

This clone was seen at least ten times. The read ends 3 residues shy of where the CDR3 ends; the end is completed using the germline J gene. This chain uses TRBV7-2 with TRBJ2-1, with D possibly being TRBD1 (5 bases). CDR1 SGHTA and CDR2 FQGNSA come from the germline V gene. Trimming shortened V by 1 base and J by 5 bases, and 6 bases separated the two germline ends. This CDR3 region has 13 residues. The CDR3 is CASSLGQNNEQFF. CDR3 DNA (partial): TGTGCCAGCAGCTTAGGACAGAACAATGAG.

There are many counts of this clone. The CDR3 extends 3 residues past the end of the read, so its final part is completed from the germline J gene. This rearrangement joins TRBV20-1 to TRBJ2-7, with TRBD1 matching over 12 bases. Germline CDR1 is DFQATT and CDR2 is SNEGSKA (reference sequence). CDR3 size: 15 residues. V dropped 5 bases and J dropped 2; count of bases not matched to a gene: 7. CDR3 region: CSAQRGTGGPYEQYF. The CDR3 DNA, read in part, is TGCAGTGCTCAACGAGGGACAGGGGGCCCCTACGAG.

This clone was counted ten times or more. Sequencing ends 3 residues short of the CDR3 end; the germline J gene provides the rest. This rearrangement joins TRBV12-3 or TRBV12-4 to TRBJ2-1, with TRBD2 matching 7 bases. The V and J ends lost 5 bases and 7 bases, in that order; junction bases with no gene match: 11. The CDR3 runs 15 residues. The sequenced part of the CDR3 DNA is TGTGCCAGCAGTCCGTTGGGGGACTATCGGAATGAG. It is translated as CASSPLGDYRNE. The entire CDR3 sequence reads CASSPLGDYRNEQFF.

This clone has ten or more counts. The read ends 3 residues shy of where the CDR3 ends; the end is completed using the germline J gene. The J gene is TRBJ1-1, the V gene TRBV20-1, with 7 bases fitting TRBD1. Trimming removed 1 base from V and 0 bases from J; junction bases left unmatched: 8. This CDR3 region has 16 residues. Germline V gene sequence: CDR1 DFQATT, CDR2 SNEGSKA (reference sequence). The CDR3 is CSARAPRTGVNTEAFF. The CDR3 bases that were read are TGCAGTGCTAGAGCCCCTCGGACAGGAGTGAACACTGAA.

In this sample, this clone turned up many times. The read ends 3 residues shy of where the CDR3 ends; the end is completed using the germline J gene. The chain combines TRBV20-1 with TRBJ2-5; D is perhaps TRBD2 (7 bases). This CDR3 spans 15 amino acids. Germline-derived CDR1 and CDR2 are DFQATT and SNEGSKA (reference sequence). The V gene lost 3 bases and the J gene lost 1 base, with 15 bases spanning the gap. The covered CDR3 bases are TGCAGTGCTAGGGTGTGGGCGGGGGCCCAAGAGACC. It encodes CSARVWAGAQET. In full, the CDR3 is CSARVWAGAQETQYF.

This clone was detected many times. The read gets to within 3 residues of the CDR3 end, and the germline J gene fills in the rest. J is TRBJ2-1 and V is TRBV7-8; 7 bases are a match to TRBD2. Germline loops: CDR1 SGHVS, CDR2 FQNEAQ. Germline trimming cut 1 base from V and 0 bases from J; bases unmatched to any gene: 0. CDR3 length equals 15 residues. The CDR3 DNA, read in part, is TGTGCCAGCAGCTTAGGGACTAGCTCCTACAATGAG. Protein product: CASSLGTSSYNE. The CDR3 as a whole reads CASSLGTSSYNEQFF.

This clone was seen many times. The read gets to within 3 residues of the CDR3 end, and the germline J gene fills in the rest. The V call is TRBV28, the J call TRBJ1-2; unclear D gene. The CDR3 extends over 13 amino acids. V was pared by 3 bases and J by 2 bases, with 7 bases between. Germline V CDR1 and CDR2: MDHEN, SYDVKM. The CDR3 DNA, read in part, is TGTGCCAGCAGTTTTGGGCAGAACTATGGC. Its translation is CASSFGQNYG. The full CDR3 protein is CASSFGQNYGYTF.

This clone was seen many times. The CDR3 is cut off 3 residues early in the read; its end comes from the germline J gene. The chain employs TRBV30 and TRBJ1-6; 7 bases line up with TRBD1. There are 14 residues in the CDR3. The V gene's germline CDR1 is GTSNPN and CDR2 SVGIG (reference sequence). The V gene end was trimmed by 3 bases and the J gene end by 6 bases; junction bases not matched to a gene: 5. CDR3 region: CAWSLHRGNSPLHF. CDR3 DNA, as far as it was read: TGTGCCTGGAGCCTGCACAGGGGTAATTCACCC.

This clone showed up many times. The sequence runs out 3 residues before the end of the CDR3; the remainder is reconstructed from the germline J gene. V is TRBV12-3 or TRBV12-4 and J is TRBJ2-7, with a tentative D call TRBD1 (6 bases). V lost 5 bases, J lost 1 base, and 12 bases lay in between. This CDR3 contains 14 residues. CDR3 loop: CASSQTGSSYEQYF. CDR3 bases read: TGTGCCAGCAGTCAGACAGGTTCATCCTACGAG.

This clone was picked up many times. The CDR3 extends 3 residues past the end of the read, so its final part is completed from the germline J gene. The chain carries TRBV20-1 and TRBJ2-1; 9 bases agree with TRBD1. Per germline, CDR1 DFQATT and CDR2 SNEGSKA (reference sequence). With V trimmed by 2 bases and J by 4 bases, 6 bases remained unmatched. The CDR3 is 15 residues long. The CDR3 sequence is CSARIGTGTYNEQFF. The DNA read from the CDR3 is TGCAGTGCTAGAATAGGGACAGGGACATACAATGAG.

This clone was recorded many times. The CDR3 end is not reached by the read, which stops 3 residues before it; the germline J gene fills it in. V and J are TRBV19 and TRBJ2-1; 7 nucleotides align to TRBD1. V lost 5 bases and J lost 4; bases outside the gene matches: 5. From germline, CDR1 is LNHDA and CDR2 SQIVND (reference sequence). This CDR3 is 14 amino acids long. The part of the CDR3 DNA that was read is TGTGCCAGTAGTCTGGGACAGACTTACAATGAG. Translated: CASSLGQTYNE. The full CDR3 is CASSLGQTYNEQFF.

This clone has a count of ten or more. Read sequence stops 3 residues before the CDR3 end, and the germline J gene provides the missing end. The V gene is TRBV5-1, the J gene TRBJ2-4; TRBD2 aligns across 10 bases. CDR1 is SGHRS and CDR2 is YFSETQ in the germline V gene. This CDR3 has 16 residues. Unmatched junction bases numbered 5, after V lost 0 bases and J lost 5 bases. CDR3 bases read: TGCGCCAGCAGCTTGGAAGCGGGAGGGCGTGAAAACATT. It encodes CASSLEAGGRENI. The whole CDR3 reads CASSLEAGGRENIQYF.

This clone was counted ten times or more. The read stops 3 residues short of the end of the CDR3; the missing end is completed from the germline J gene. This chain connects TRBV5-1 to TRBJ2-3; 7 nucleotides line up with TRBD2. Trimming at V came to 1 base and at J to 0 bases, leaving 14 bases not matched to a gene. CDR1 is SGHRS and CDR2 is YFSETQ in the germline V gene. The length of the CDR3 is 19 residues. CDR3 in amino acids: CASSLRASGGRPSTDTQYF. CDR3 DNA, as far as it was read: TGCGCCAGCAGCTTGCGGGCAAGTGGCGGGAGACCTAGCACAGATACG.

This clone was detected many times. The read terminates 3 residues ahead of where the CDR3 ends, so the germline J gene completes it. The chain has TRBV10-3 and TRBJ2-4, with D perhaps matching TRBD1 or TRBD2 (6 bases each). Germline V CDR1 and CDR2: ENHRY, SYGVKD. The CDR3 length is 11 residues. The part of the CDR3 DNA that was read is TGTGCCATCAGTGATGGAGGGGGT. Amino acid sequence: CAISDGGG. The CDR3 reads in full as CAISDGGGQYF.

This clone was seen a handful of times. The CDR3 goes on 3 residues after the read ends, and that part is filled in from the germline J gene. The chain has TRBV5-5 and TRBJ2-1; D is perhaps TRBD1 (5 bases). This CDR3 has 14 residues. The germline gives CDR1 SGHKS, CDR2 YYEKEE (reference sequence). The V and J ends lost 5 bases and 7 bases respectively, with 16 bases between them. The covered CDR3 bases are TGTGCCAGCAGGCAATGGGGCAGAATGAATGAG. Protein: CASRQWGRMNE. The entire CDR3 protein reads CASRQWGRMNEQFF.

This clone has ten or more counts. The read ends 3 residues before the CDR3 terminus; that terminus is restored from the germline J gene. This chain uses TRBV18 with TRBJ2-2; perhaps TRBD2 as D (6 bases). Trimming removed 3 bases from V and 1 base from J, with 15 bases in between. Per germline, CDR1 KGHSH and CDR2 LQKENI. CDR3 length: 17 residues. CDR3 sequence reads: CASSPRDFFKNTGELFF. CDR3 DNA (partial): TGTGCCAGCTCACCTCGGGACTTCTTCAAGAACACCGGGGAG.

This clone occurred many times. The read ends 3 residues shy of where the CDR3 ends; the end is completed using the germline J gene. The rearrangement links TRBV6-2 or TRBV6-3 to TRBJ1-1; TRBD1 agrees at 10 bases. V lost 4 bases and J lost 4; bases outside the gene matches: 12. The CDR3 extends over 17 amino acids. Per germline, CDR1 MNHEY and CDR2 SVGEGT. The DNA read from the CDR3 is TGTGCCAGCAGTTCCTTCACCCTCCGGACAGGGGGCACTGAA. This encodes CASSSFTLRTGGTE. The CDR3 in full is CASSSFTLRTGGTEAFF.